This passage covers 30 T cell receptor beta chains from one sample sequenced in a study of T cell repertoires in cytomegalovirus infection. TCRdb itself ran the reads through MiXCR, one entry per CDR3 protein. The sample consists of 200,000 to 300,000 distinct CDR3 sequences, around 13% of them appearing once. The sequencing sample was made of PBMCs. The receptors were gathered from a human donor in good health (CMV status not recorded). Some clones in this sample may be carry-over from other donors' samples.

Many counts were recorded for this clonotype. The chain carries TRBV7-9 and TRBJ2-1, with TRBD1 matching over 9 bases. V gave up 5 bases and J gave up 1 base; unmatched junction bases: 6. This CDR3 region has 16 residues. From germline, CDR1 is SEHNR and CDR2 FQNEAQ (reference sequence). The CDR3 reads CASSGTGKRSYNEQFF. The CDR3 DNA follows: TGTGCCAGCAGCGGGACAGGGAAGAGGTCCTACAATGAGCAGTTCTTC.

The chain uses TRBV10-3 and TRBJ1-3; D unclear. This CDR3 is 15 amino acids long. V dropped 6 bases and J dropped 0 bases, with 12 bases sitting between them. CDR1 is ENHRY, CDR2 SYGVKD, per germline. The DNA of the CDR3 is TGTGCCATCAGGATTACACCCATCTCTGGAAACACCATATATTTT. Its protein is CAIRITPISGNTIYF.

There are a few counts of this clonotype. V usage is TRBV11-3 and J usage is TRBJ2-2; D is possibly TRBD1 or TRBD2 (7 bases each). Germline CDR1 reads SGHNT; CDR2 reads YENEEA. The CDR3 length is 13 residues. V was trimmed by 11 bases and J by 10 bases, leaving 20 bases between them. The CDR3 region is CAHRGGLTEELFF. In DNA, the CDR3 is TGTGCCCACAGGGGAGGGCTGACGGAGGAGCTGTTTTTT.

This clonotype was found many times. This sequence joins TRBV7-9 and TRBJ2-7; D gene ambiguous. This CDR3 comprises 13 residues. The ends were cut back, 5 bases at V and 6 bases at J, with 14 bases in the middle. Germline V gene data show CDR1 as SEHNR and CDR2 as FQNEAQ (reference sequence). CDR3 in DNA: TGTGCCAGCAGCCGAAAAGGCGGCGGCGAGCAGTACTTC. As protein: CASSRKGGGEQYF.

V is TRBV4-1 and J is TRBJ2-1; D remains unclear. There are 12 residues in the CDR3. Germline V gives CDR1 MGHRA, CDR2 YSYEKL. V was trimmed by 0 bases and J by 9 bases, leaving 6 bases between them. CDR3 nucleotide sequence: TGCGCCAGCAGCCAAGATGGGGTTGAGCAGTTCTTC. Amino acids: CASSQDGVEQFF.

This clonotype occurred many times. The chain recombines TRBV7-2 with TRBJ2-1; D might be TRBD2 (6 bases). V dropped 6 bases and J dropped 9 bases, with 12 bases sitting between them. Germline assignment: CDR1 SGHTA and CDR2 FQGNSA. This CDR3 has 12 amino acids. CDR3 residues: CASRFNSGEQFF. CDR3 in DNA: TGTGCCAGCAGGTTTAATAGCGGTGAGCAGTTCTTC.

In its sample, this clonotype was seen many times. CDR3 sequence: CSASPLSGGQAYEQYF. DNA of the CDR3: TGCAGTGCTAGCCCTCTCAGCGGAGGACAGGCCTACGAGCAGTACTTC. The chain uses TRBV20-1 and TRBJ2-7; TRBD1 matches at 7 bases. Germline trimming cut 3 bases from V and 2 bases from J; bases unmatched to any gene: 13. CDR1 is DFQATT and CDR2 is SNEGSKA in the germline V gene (reference sequence). The CDR3 has 16 amino acids.

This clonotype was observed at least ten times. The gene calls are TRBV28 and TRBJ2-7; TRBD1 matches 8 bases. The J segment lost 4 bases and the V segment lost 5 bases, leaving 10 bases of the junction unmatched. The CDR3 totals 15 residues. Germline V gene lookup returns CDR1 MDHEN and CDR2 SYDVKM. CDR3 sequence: CASSTAGTGAYEQYF. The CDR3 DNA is TGTGCCAGCAGTACGGCCGGGACAGGTGCTTACGAGCAGTACTTC.

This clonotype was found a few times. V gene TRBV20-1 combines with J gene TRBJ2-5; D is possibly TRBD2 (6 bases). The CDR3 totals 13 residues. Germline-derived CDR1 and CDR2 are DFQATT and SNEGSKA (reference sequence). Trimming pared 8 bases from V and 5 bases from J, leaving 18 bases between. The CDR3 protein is CSLRGPRDETQYF. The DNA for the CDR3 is TGCAGTCTGCGGGGCCCCAGGGACGAGACCCAGTACTTC.

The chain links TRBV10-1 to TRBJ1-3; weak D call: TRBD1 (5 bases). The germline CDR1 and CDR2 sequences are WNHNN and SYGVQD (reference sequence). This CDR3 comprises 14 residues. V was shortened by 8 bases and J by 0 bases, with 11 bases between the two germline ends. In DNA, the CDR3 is TGCGCCAGCGGGACGGGGAACTCTGGAAACACCATATATTTT. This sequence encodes CASGTGNSGNTIYF.

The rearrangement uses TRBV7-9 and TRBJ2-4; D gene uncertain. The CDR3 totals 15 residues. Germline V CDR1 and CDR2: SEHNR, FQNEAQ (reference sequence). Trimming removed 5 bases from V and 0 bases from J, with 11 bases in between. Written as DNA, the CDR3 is TGTGCCAGCAGCCCCGCGGTGCGAGCCAAAAACATTCAGTACTTC. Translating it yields CASSPAVRAKNIQYF. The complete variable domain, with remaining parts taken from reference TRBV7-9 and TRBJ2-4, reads DTGVSQNPRHKITKRGQNVTFRCDPISEHNRLYWYRQTLGQGPEFLTYFQNEAQLEKSRLLSDRFSAERPKGSFSTLEIQRTEQGDSAMYLCASSPAVRAKNIQYFGAGTRLSVL.

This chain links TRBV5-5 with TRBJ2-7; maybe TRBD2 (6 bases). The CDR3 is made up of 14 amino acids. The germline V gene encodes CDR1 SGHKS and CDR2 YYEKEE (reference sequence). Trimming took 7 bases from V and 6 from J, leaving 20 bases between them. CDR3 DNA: TGTGCCAGCCGGGCGGGACGCCCTACACTCGAGCAGTACTTC. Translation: CASRAGRPTLEQYF.

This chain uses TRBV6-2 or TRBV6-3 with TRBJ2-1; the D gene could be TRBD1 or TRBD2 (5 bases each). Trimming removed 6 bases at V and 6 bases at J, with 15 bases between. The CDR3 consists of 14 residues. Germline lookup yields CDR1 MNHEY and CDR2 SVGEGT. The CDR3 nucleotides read TGTGCCAGCAGCCTGGTCGGGGCAGGCAATGAGCAGTTCTTC. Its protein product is CASSLVGAGNEQFF.

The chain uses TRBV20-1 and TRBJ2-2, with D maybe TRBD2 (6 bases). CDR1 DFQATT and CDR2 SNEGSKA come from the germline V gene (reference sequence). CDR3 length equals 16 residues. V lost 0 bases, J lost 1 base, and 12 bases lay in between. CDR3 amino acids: CSARDPGGENTGELFF. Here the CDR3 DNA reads TGCAGTGCTAGAGATCCGGGCGGGGAGAACACCGGGGAGCTGTTTTTT.

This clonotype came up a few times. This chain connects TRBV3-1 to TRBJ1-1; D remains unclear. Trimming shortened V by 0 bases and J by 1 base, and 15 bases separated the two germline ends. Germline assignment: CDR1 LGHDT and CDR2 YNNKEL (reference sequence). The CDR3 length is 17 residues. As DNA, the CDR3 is TGTGCCAGCAGCCAAGAGTTGGGGATAAGAAAGAACACTGAAGCTTTCTTT. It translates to CASSQELGIRKNTEAFF. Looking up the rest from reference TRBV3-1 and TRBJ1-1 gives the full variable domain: DTAVSQTPKYLVTQMGNDKSIKCEQNLGHDTMYWYKQDSKKFLKIMFSYNNKELIINETVPNRFSPKSPDKAHLNLHINSLELGDSAVYFCASSQELGIRKNTEAFFGQGTRLTVV.

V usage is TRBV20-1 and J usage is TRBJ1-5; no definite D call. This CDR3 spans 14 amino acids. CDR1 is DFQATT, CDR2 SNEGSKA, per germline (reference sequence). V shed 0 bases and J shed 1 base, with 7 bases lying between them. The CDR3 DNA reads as TGCAGTGCTAGAGATGGAGGGAGCAATCAGCCCCAGCATTTT. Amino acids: CSARDGGSNQPQHF.

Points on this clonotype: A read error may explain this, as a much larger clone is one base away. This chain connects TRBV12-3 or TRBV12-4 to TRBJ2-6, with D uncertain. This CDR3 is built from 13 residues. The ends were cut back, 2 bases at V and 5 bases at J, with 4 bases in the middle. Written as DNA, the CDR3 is TGTGCCAGCAGTTTACTCTGGGCCAACGTCCTGACTTTC. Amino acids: CASSLLWANVLTF.

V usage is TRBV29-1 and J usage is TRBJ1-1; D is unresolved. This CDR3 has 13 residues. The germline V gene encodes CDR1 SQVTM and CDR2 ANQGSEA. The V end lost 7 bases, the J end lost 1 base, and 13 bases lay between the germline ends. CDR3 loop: CSALDGWNTEAFF. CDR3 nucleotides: TGCAGCGCCCTGGACGGTTGGAACACTGAAGCTTTCTTT.

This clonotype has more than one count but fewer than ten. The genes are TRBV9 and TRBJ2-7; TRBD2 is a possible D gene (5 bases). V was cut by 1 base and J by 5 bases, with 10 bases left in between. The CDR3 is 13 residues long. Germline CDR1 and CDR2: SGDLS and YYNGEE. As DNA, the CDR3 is TGTGCCAGCAGCGTAAGGAGGTTCGACGAGCAGTACTTC. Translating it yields CASSVRRFDEQYF.

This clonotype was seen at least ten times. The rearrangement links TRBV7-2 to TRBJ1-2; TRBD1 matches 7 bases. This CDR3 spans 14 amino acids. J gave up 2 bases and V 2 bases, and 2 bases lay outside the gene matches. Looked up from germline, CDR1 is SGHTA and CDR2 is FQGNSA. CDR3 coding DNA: TGTGCCAGCAGCTTAACGGGACAGAACTATGGCTACACCTTC. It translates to CASSLTGQNYGYTF.

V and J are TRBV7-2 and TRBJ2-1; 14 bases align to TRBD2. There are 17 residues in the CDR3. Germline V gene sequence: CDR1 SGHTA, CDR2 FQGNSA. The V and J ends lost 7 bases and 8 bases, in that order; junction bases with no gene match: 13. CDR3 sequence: CASTTSGRADIRHEQFF. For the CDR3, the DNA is TGTGCCAGCACGACTAGCGGGAGGGCCGACATTAGACATGAGCAGTTCTTC.

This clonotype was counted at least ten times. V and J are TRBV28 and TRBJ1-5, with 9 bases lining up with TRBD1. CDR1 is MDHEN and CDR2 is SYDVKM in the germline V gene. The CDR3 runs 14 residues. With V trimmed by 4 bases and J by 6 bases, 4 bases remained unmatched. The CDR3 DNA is TGTGCCAGCAGTTCGGGACAGGGCTTTCAGCCCCAGCATTTT. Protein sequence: CASSSGQGFQPQHF.

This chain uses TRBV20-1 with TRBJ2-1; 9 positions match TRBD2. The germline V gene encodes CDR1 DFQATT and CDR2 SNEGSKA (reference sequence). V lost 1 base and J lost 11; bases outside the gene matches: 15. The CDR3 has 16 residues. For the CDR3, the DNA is TGCAGTGCTAGAGTTATGAAGCGCGGGAGGGCGGGGAAGCAGTTCTTC. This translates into CSARVMKRGRAGKQFF.

Written as DNA, the CDR3 is TGTGCCAGCAGTTTACCCATAAAGACAGGGTCGGGCAATGAGCAGTTCTTC. Residues: CASSLPIKTGSGNEQFF. The chain joins TRBV28 to TRBJ2-1; 7 nucleotides match TRBD1. The CDR3 length is 17 residues. V shed 2 bases, J shed 6 bases, and the junction held 13 bases outside the gene matches. Germline V gene lookup returns CDR1 MDHEN and CDR2 SYDVKM.

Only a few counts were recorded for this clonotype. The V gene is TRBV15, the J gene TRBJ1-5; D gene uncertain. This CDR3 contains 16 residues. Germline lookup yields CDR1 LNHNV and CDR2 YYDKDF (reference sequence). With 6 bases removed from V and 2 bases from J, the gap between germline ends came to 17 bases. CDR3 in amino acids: CATRLSAPGGNQPQHF. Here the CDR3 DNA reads TGTGCCACCAGACTTTCGGCCCCCGGGGGCAATCAGCCCCAGCATTTT.

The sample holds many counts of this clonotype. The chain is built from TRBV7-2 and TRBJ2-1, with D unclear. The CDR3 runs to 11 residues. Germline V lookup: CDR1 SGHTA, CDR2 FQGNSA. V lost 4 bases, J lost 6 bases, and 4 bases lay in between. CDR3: CASSSSNEQFF. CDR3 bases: TGTGCCAGCAGCTCGTCCAATGAGCAGTTCTTC.

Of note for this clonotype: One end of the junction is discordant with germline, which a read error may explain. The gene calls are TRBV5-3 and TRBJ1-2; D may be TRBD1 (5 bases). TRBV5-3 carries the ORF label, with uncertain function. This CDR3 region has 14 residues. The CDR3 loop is CASSLEVGDYGYTF. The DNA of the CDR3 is TGTGCCAGCAGCTTGGAGGTGGGGGACTATGGCTACACCTTC.

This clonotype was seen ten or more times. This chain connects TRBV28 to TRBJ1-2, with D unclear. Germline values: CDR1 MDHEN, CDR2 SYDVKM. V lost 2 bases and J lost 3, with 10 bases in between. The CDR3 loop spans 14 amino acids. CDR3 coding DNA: TGTGCCAGCAGTTTAGTCCAGGATCACTATGGCTACACCTTC. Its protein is CASSLVQDHYGYTF.

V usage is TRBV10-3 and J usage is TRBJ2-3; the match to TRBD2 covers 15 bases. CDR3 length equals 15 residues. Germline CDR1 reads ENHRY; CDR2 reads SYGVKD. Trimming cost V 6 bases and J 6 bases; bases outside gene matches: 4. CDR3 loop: CAISRTSGRVDTQYF. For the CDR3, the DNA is TGTGCCATCAGCCGGACTAGCGGGAGGGTGGATACGCAGTATTTT.

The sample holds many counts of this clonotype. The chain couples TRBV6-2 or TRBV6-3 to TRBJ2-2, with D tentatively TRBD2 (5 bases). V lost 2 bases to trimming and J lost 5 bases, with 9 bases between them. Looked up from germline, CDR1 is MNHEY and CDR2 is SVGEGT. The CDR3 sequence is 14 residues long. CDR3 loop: CASSYRETTGELFF. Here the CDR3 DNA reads TGTGCCAGCAGTTACAGGGAGACTACCGGGGAGCTGTTTTTT.